The 22 T cell receptor beta chains below all came from one sample that was sequenced in a study of OX40 agonist ivuxolimab in advanced cancers. Assay: immunoSEQ multiplex PCR; the TCRdb copy retains only in-frame clones and omits some. Of about 59,000 clones in the sample, nearly 85% were seen once. The source material was CD4+ or CD8+ T cells sorted from blood, sampled in a trial of the OX40 agonist ivuxolimab. The receptors originated from an adult with an advanced solid tumor such as melanoma, head and neck, liver or kidney cancer.

The chain has TRBV5-1 and TRBJ2-1; tentatively, D is TRBD1 (7 bases). Germline CDR1 reads SGHRS; CDR2 reads YFSETQ. Trimming cost V 3 bases and J 2 bases, with 12 bases left between them. The CDR3 consists of 15 residues. The CDR3 DNA is TGCGCCAGCAGCTCGGAGGGACAGACCTACAATGAGCAGTTCTTC. It encodes CASSSEGQTYNEQFF.

This chain joins TRBV5-1 and TRBJ2-5; D may be TRBD1 (8 bases). Trimming took 2 bases from V and 2 from J, leaving 19 bases between them. The CDR3 is 17 amino acids. The germline V gene has CDR1 SGHRS and CDR2 YFSETQ. CDR3 loop: CASSLGGEWTGQETQYF. Written as DNA, the CDR3 is TGCGCCAGCAGCTTAGGGGGGGAATGGACAGGGCAAGAGACCCAGTACTTC.

This clone was seen just once. No DNA is shown, since the ends of the CDR3 on it are uncertain; the CDR3 is the one TCRdb lists. The CDR3: CAISTSVNSYEQYF. The chain employs TRBV10-3 and TRBJ2-7; TRBD2 is the table's D call and was not checked against the DNA. Germline V gene data show CDR1 as ENHRY and CDR2 as SYGVKD. The CDR3 is made up of 14 amino acids, end residues included.

V gene TRBV6-5 combines with J gene TRBJ2-7; the D gene is possibly TRBD1 (6 bases). This CDR3 comprises 16 residues. The V gene's germline CDR1 is MNHEY and CDR2 SVGAGI. Trimming took 0 bases from V and 2 from J, leaving 14 bases between them. The CDR3: CASSYSEAGAAYEQYF. The CDR3 DNA follows: TGTGCCAGCAGTTACTCCGAGGCAGGGGCGGCCTACGAGCAGTACTTC.

The chain recombines TRBV5-1 with TRBJ1-1, with D hard to call. V lost 1 base to trimming and J lost 3 bases, with 10 bases between them. The germline gives CDR1 SGHRS, CDR2 YFSETQ. This CDR3 region has 14 residues. CDR3 in amino acids: CASSLLARDTEAFF. The CDR3 DNA follows: TGCGCCAGCAGCTTGCTAGCACGGGACACTGAAGCTTTCTTT. The variable domain in full, with the rest retrieved from reference TRBV5-1 and TRBJ1-1, is KAGVTQTPRYLIKTRGQQVTLSCSPISGHRSVSWYQQTPGQGLQFLFEYFSETQRNKGNFPGRFSGRQFSNSRSEMNVSTLELGDSALYLCASSLLARDTEAFFGQGTRLTVV.

The chain carries TRBV28 and TRBJ2-2, with D perhaps matching TRBD1 (6 bases). V was clipped by 1 base and J by 5 bases, with 11 bases between them. There are 15 residues in the CDR3. Germline V gene sequence: CDR1 MDHEN, CDR2 SYDVKM. CDR3 bases: TGTGCCAGCAGTTTATTGGGGGCAGGGACCGGGGAGCTGTTTTTT. It specifies CASSLLGAGTGELFF. The whole variable domain, remainder taken from reference TRBV28 and TRBJ2-2, is DVKVTQSSRYLVKRTGEKVFLECVQDMDHENMFWYRQDPGLGLRLIYFSYDVKMKEKGDIPEGYSVSREKKERFSLILESASTNQTSMYLCASSLLGAGTGELFFGEGSRLTVL.

This clone was recorded only once. The gene calls are TRBV14 and TRBJ1-4, with 8 bases matching TRBD1. The CDR3 loop spans 13 amino acids. With 4 bases clipped from V and 11 bases from J, the junction kept 6 bases outside the gene matches. The V gene's germline CDR1 is SGHDN and CDR2 FVKESK. Here the CDR3 reads CASSLIQGEKLFF. CDR3 coding DNA: TGTGCCAGCAGCCTAATACAGGGGGAGAAACTGTTTTTT.

V usage is TRBV28 and J usage is TRBJ1-1, with 12 positions matching TRBD1. There are 15 residues in the CDR3. With 5 bases clipped from V and 5 bases from J, the junction kept 6 bases outside the gene matches. Germline V gene lookup returns CDR1 MDHEN and CDR2 SYDVKM. CDR3 amino acids: CASSIPGQGATEAFF. Here the CDR3 DNA reads TGTGCCAGCAGTATACCGGGACAGGGGGCAACTGAAGCTTTCTTT.

This chain connects TRBV30 to TRBJ2-5; D not certain. The V gene lost 0 bases and the J gene lost 5 bases, with 4 bases spanning the gap. This CDR3 region has 11 residues. From germline, CDR1 is GTSNPN and CDR2 SVGIG (reference sequence). The CDR3 reads CAWSVRETQYF. In nucleotides, the CDR3 is TGTGCCTGGAGTGTAAGGGAGACCCAGTACTTC.

This chain connects TRBV4-1 to TRBJ1-3; tentatively, D is TRBD1 (6 bases). Trimming cost V 0 bases and J 0 bases, with 12 bases left between them. The germline CDR1 and CDR2 sequences are MGHRA and YSYEKL. The length of the CDR3 is 17 residues. Written as DNA, the CDR3 is TGCGCCAGCAGCCAAGACTCCGGGGGGCTCTCTGGAAACACCATATATTTT. Translation: CASSQDSGGLSGNTIYF.

The chain couples TRBV30 to TRBJ2-7; 7 bases are shared with TRBD1. V shed 2 bases, J shed 0 bases, and the junction held 4 bases outside the gene matches. CDR1 and CDR2 (germline): GTSNPN, SVGIG (reference sequence). CDR3 length equals 14 residues. The CDR3 protein is CAWSKDRVSYEQYF. Here the CDR3 DNA reads TGTGCCTGGAGTAAAGACAGGGTCTCCTACGAGCAGTACTTC.

The V gene is TRBV6-5, the J gene TRBJ2-5; TRBD1 is a possible D gene (5 bases). V was pared by 6 bases and J by 7 bases, with 21 bases between. Germline loops: CDR1 MNHEY, CDR2 SVGAGI. The length of the CDR3 is 15 residues. The CDR3 loop reads CASSHDSNERRTQYF. In DNA, the CDR3 is TGTGCCAGCAGCCATGACAGTAACGAGAGGAGGACCCAGTACTTC.

The genes are TRBV11-2 and TRBJ2-5; the D gene could be TRBD1 or TRBD2 (7 bases each). The CDR3 extends over 14 amino acids. Per germline, CDR1 SGHAT and CDR2 FQNNGV. Trimming stripped 5 bases from V and 3 bases from J, with 13 bases between. The CDR3 DNA reads TGTGCCAGCAGCCGGCAGGGGGGGGAAGAGACCCAGTACTTC. Residues: CASSRQGGEETQYF.

The chain carries TRBV29-1 and TRBJ1-1; the D is unclear. The germline gives CDR1 SQVTM, CDR2 ANQGSEA. This CDR3 region has 13 residues. V lost 1 base and J lost 3, with 9 bases in between. The DNA for the CDR3 is TGCAGCGTTGAAGGGGGTAGCGACACTGAAGCTTTCTTT. Its translation: CSVEGGSDTEAFF.

By frequency in the sample, this clone is medium-sized. This chain connects TRBV30 to TRBJ2-7; weak D call: TRBD2 (6 bases). CDR3 length equals 13 residues. V shed 8 bases and J shed 4 bases, with 18 bases lying between them. Looked up from germline, CDR1 is GTSNPN and CDR2 is SVGIG (reference sequence). CDR3 coding DNA: TGTGCCGGCGCCGGCGGGGCTTTATACGAGCAGTACTTC. Protein: CAGAGGALYEQYF.

The chain couples TRBV28 to TRBJ2-7; D is undetermined. Trimming removed 3 bases from V and 6 bases from J, with 12 bases in between. The germline CDR1 and CDR2 sequences are MDHEN and SYDVKM. The CDR3 length is 13 residues. The CDR3 coding sequence is TGTGCCAGCAGTTTCATAGATAGAGGCGAGCAGTACTTC. Amino acid sequence: CASSFIDRGEQYF.

V gene TRBV5-1 combines with J gene TRBJ2-2, with 9 nucleotides matching TRBD2. The CDR3 runs to 16 residues. The germline gives CDR1 SGHRS, CDR2 YFSETQ. Unmatched junction bases numbered 7, after V lost 2 bases and J lost 5 bases. Here the CDR3 reads CASSLLAGALTGELFF. The CDR3 bases are TGCGCCAGCAGCTTATTAGCGGGAGCACTTACCGGGGAGCTGTTTTTT.

The chain uses TRBV2 and TRBJ2-3; 9 bases are shared with TRBD2. V shed 4 bases and J 5 bases; nucleotides not matched to a gene: 10. Looked up from germline, CDR1 is SNHLY and CDR2 is FYNNEI. The CDR3 spans 16 residues. In DNA form, the CDR3 reads TGTGCCAGCAGTGTAGAGGCGGGGGGGCGAGGAGATACGCAGTATTTT. Translation gives CASSVEAGGRGDTQYF.

This chain uses TRBV7-8 with TRBJ2-2; D gene unclear. From germline, CDR1 is SGHVS and CDR2 FQNEAQ. V was pared by 4 bases and J by 4 bases, with 4 bases between. This CDR3 spans 12 amino acids. In DNA form, the CDR3 reads TGTGCCAGCAGCTCCTCCACCGGGGAGCTGTTTTTT. Encoded protein: CASSSSTGELFF.

This clone has only one observation. The chain has TRBV25-1 and TRBJ1-1; D uncertain. Trimming took 7 bases from V and 1 from J, leaving 16 bases between them. CDR3 length: 15 amino acids. Germline V gene data show CDR1 as MGHDK and CDR2 as SYGVNS. The CDR3 spells CASTRSTRGNTEAFF. The CDR3 bases are TGTGCCAGCACCCGGAGTACCCGGGGGAACACTGAAGCTTTCTTT.

This rearrangement joins TRBV7-2 to TRBJ2-7, with TRBD1 matching 8 bases. The germline V gene encodes CDR1 SGHTA and CDR2 FQGNSA. The CDR3 consists of 13 residues. V dropped 5 bases and J dropped 3; count of bases not matched to a gene: 3. As DNA, the CDR3 is TGTGCCAGCAGCGTTGGACAGGGCTACGAGCAGTACTTC. Its protein is CASSVGQGYEQYF.

The chain couples TRBV23-1 to TRBJ2-2; D uncertain. TRBV23-1 is identified as an open reading frame with a role that is uncertain. The germline V and J ends were trimmed by 3 bases and 0 bases, with 11 bases remaining between them. The CDR3 runs to 16 residues. This CDR3 is CASSQGKIANTGELFF. The DNA of the CDR3 is TGCGCCAGCAGTCAGGGGAAGATCGCGAACACCGGGGAGCTGTTTTTT.